This section outlines one T cell receptor beta chain sequence together with its context. The sample belongs to a study of cytomegalovirus exposure and HLA in healthy donors. Researchers ran the PCR with 60 Vbeta and 13 Jbeta primers. Assay: immunoSEQ multiplex PCR; the TCRdb copy retains only in-frame clones and omits some. The sample carries 100,000 or so clones, 76% recorded once. The TCR sequence derives from a man aged 35 to 55 in good health and CMV-seropositive. Sequenced material: PBMCs.

The CDR3 loop reads CASSLGSGDNEQFF. DNA for the CDR3: TGTGCCAGCAGCTTAGGTAGCGGAGACAATGAGCAGTTCTTC. The chain recombines TRBV7-2 with TRBJ2-1; the D gene is possibly TRBD2 (6 bases). With 1 base removed from V and 5 bases from J, the gap between germline ends came to 9 bases. The CDR3 length is 14 residues. Germline values: CDR1 SGHTA, CDR2 FQGNSA. Full variable domain (rest looked up from reference TRBV7-2 and TRBJ2-1): GAGVSQSPSNKVTEKGKDVELRCDPISGHTALYWYRQSLGQGLEFLIYFQGNSAPDKSGLPSDRFSAERTGGSVSTLTIQRTQQEDSAVYLCASSLGSGDNEQFFGPGTRLTVL.